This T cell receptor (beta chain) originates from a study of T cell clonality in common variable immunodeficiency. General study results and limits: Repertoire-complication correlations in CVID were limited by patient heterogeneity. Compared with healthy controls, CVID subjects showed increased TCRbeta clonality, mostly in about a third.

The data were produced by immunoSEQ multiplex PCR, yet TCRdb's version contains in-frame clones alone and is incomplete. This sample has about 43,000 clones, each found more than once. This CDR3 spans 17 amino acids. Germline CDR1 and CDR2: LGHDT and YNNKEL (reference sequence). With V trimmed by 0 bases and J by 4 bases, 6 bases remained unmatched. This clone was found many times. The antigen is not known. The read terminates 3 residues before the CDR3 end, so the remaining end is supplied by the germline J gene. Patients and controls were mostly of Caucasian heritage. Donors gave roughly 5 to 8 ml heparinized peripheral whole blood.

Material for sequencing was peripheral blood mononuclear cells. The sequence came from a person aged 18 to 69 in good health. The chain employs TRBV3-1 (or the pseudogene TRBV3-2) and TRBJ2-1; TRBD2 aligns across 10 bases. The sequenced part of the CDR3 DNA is TGTGCCAGCAGCCAAGATCCAGTAGCGGGGGGTTACAATGAG. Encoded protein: CASSQDPVAGGYNE. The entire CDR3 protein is CASSQDPVAGGYNEQFF.